Presented here are 31 T cell receptor beta chains from one specimen sequenced in a study of cytomegalovirus exposure and HLA in healthy donors. The PCR was carried out with 60 Vbeta primers and 13 Jbeta primers. Clones were read by immunoSEQ multiplex PCR, and TCRdb kept only the in-frame ones, dropping some. The repertoire holds approximately 170,000 clones, with approximately 84% as singletons. Sequenced sample: PBMCs. The receptors were sampled from a middle-aged woman in good health and CMV-seropositive.

This clone has only one observation. V gene TRBV7-2 combines with J gene TRBJ1-2; 8 positions agree with TRBD1. CDR1 and CDR2 (germline): SGHTA, FQGNSA. The V gene end was trimmed by 0 bases and the J gene end by 8 bases; junction bases not matched to a gene: 2. The CDR3 extends over 13 amino acids. The CDR3 protein is CASSLADRGGYTF. CDR3 sequence (DNA): TGTGCCAGCAGCTTAGCAGACAGGGGCGGCTACACCTTC.

This clone was observed a single time. The gene calls are TRBV7-3 and TRBJ2-2; 9 bases are a match to TRBD1. This CDR3 has 16 residues. CDR1 SGHTA and CDR2 FQGTGA come from the germline V gene. V shed 5 bases, J shed 2 bases, and the junction held 6 bases outside the gene matches. In DNA form, the CDR3 reads TGTGCCAGCAGCCCGGACAGGGGCCGAAACACCGGGGAGCTGTTTTTT. Its protein is CASSPDRGRNTGELFF.

This rearrangement joins TRBV7-9 to TRBJ2-1; tentative D call: TRBD2 (6 bases). V lost 4 bases, J lost 6 bases, and 19 bases lay in between. CDR1 and CDR2 (germline): SEHNR, FQNEAQ (reference sequence). There are 16 residues in the CDR3. The CDR3 loop is CASSSWGGGIGNEQFF. In DNA, the CDR3 is TGTGCCAGCAGCTCCTGGGGAGGCGGGATTGGCAATGAGCAGTTCTTC.

The chain uses TRBV7-2 and TRBJ2-5, with a tentative D call TRBD2 (5 bases). CDR1 is SGHTA, CDR2 FQGNSA, per germline. The CDR3 is 15 residues long. V gave up 2 bases and J gave up 4 bases, with 14 bases separating them. In nucleotides, the CDR3 is TGTGCCAGCAGCTTACACGGAGAACGGGGAGAGACCCAGTACTTC. Translated: CASSLHGERGETQYF.

The chain recombines TRBV30 with TRBJ1-1; no firm D call. CDR3 length: 13 residues. Germline V gene lookup returns CDR1 GTSNPN and CDR2 SVGIG (reference sequence). The V end lost 0 bases, the J end lost 6 bases, and 11 bases lay between the germline ends. CDR3 coding DNA: TGTGCCTGGAGTGTACAGCTGGGCGCTGAAGCTTTCTTT. It codes for CAWSVQLGAEAFF.

The chain links TRBV18 to TRBJ1-1; 7 bases are a match to TRBD1. The CDR3 loop spans 14 amino acids. Germline V gene sequence: CDR1 KGHSH, CDR2 LQKENI. V lost 3 bases, J lost 4 bases, and 5 bases stayed unmatched. CDR3 region: CASSPVQGTTEAFF. The CDR3 bases are TGTGCCAGCTCACCCGTACAGGGGACCACTGAAGCTTTCTTT.

CDR3 sequence reads: CASSTKTGGSNSPLHF. CDR3 nucleotides: TGTGCCAGCAGCACCAAGACCGGGGGAAGCAATTCACCCCTCCACTTT. The chain recombines TRBV5-4 with TRBJ1-6; D is possibly TRBD1 (5 bases). Germline CDR1 SGHNT, CDR2 YYREEE (reference sequence). The CDR3 contains 16 residues. V was cut by 4 bases and J by 7 bases, with 18 bases left in between.

The chain is built from TRBV6-1 and TRBJ1-5; 7 bases agree with TRBD1. The CDR3 spans 16 residues. CDR1 and CDR2 (germline): MNHNS, SASEGT. V trimming: 6 bases; J trimming: 7 bases; junction bases outside the gene matches: 15. The CDR3 region has the DNA TGTGCCAGCAGGGAAAAGACAGGGTTCGCCGGACAGCCCCAGCATTTT. The encoded protein is CASREKTGFAGQPQHF.

V usage is TRBV7-9 and J usage is TRBJ2-7; TRBD1 agrees at 9 bases. The CDR3 is made up of 15 amino acids. The V gene end was trimmed by 5 bases and the J gene end by 4 bases; junction bases not matched to a gene: 9. Germline V gene lookup returns CDR1 SEHNR and CDR2 FQNEAQ (reference sequence). The CDR3 coding sequence is TGTGCCAGCAGCCCCACAGGGGGCGCAGCGTACGAGCAGTACTTC. This gives the protein CASSPTGGAAYEQYF.

The chain uses TRBV7-2 and TRBJ2-7, with no clear D. The CDR3 runs 14 residues. From germline, CDR1 is SGHTA and CDR2 FQGNSA. Trimming pared 4 bases from V and 2 bases from J, leaving 12 bases between. CDR3 nucleotides: TGTGCCAGCAGCTCCGATCGGTTGGCCTACGAGCAGTACTTC. Protein sequence: CASSSDRLAYEQYF.

J is TRBJ1-1 and V is TRBV27; D call uncertain. Germline CDR1 is MNHEY and CDR2 is SMNVEV (reference sequence). The CDR3 is made up of 14 amino acids. V was cut by 6 bases and J by 3 bases, with 14 bases left in between. The CDR3 DNA sequence: TGTGCCAGCAGCCCCTCGGTTGAGGACACTGAAGCTTTCTTT. The encoded protein is CASSPSVEDTEAFF.

The chain uses TRBV28 and TRBJ1-2; 10 bases match TRBD1. Germline trimming cut 8 bases from V and 4 bases from J; bases unmatched to any gene: 16. Germline V lookup: CDR1 MDHEN, CDR2 SYDVKM. The CDR3 loop spans 17 amino acids. In DNA form, the CDR3 reads TGTGCCAGCGGAGCCGGGACAGGGGCTCTCTCCCTCTATGGCTACACCTTC. This gives the protein CASGAGTGALSLYGYTF.

The rearrangement links TRBV7-9 to TRBJ2-4, with no clear D. The V end was cut by 6 bases, the J end by 8 bases, with 11 bases between. The CDR3 totals 12 residues. The germline V gene has CDR1 SEHNR and CDR2 FQNEAQ (reference sequence). CDR3 DNA sequence: TGTGCCAGCAGGGCGAGCGCGGACATTCAGTACTTC. It specifies CASRASADIQYF.

CDR3 coding DNA: TGCGCCAGCAGCCAAGGGGAGGGTTTTTCACCCCTCCACTTT. Translation gives CASSQGEGFSPLHF. The V gene is TRBV4-3, the J gene TRBJ1-6; D remains ambiguous. Trimming removed 1 base at V and 9 bases at J, with 10 bases between. CDR3 length equals 14 residues. From germline, CDR1 is LGHNA and CDR2 YSLEER.

This clone turned up a few times. V usage is TRBV6-5 and J usage is TRBJ2-5, with D possibly being TRBD2 (5 bases). The CDR3 covers 11 residues. Deletions cut 5 bases from V and 11 bases from J, with 12 bases between. Germline values: CDR1 MNHEY, CDR2 SVGAGI. Here the CDR3 reads CASSREGRQYF. CDR3 in DNA: TGTGCCAGCAGTCGGGAAGGCAGACAGTACTTC.

This chain's CDR3 is CASSLRGIDSGSPLHF. Here the CDR3 DNA reads TGTGCCAGCAGCTTACGGGGGATCGATAGTGGTTCACCCCTCCACTTT. The chain uses TRBV13 and TRBJ1-6, with TRBD1 as a possible D gene (5 bases). V was cut by 2 bases and J by 9 bases, with 17 bases left in between. Germline V lookup: CDR1 PRHDT, CDR2 FYEKMQ (reference sequence). CDR3 length: 16 residues.

The V and J genes are TRBV18 and TRBJ2-7; D unresolved. The V gene's germline CDR1 is KGHSH and CDR2 LQKENI. V was clipped by 3 bases and J by 6 bases, with 9 bases between them. This CDR3 is built from 12 residues. CDR3 protein: CASSPPGREQYF. The CDR3 DNA reads as TGTGCCAGCTCACCCCCCGGTCGCGAGCAGTACTTC.

This rearrangement joins TRBV11-3 to TRBJ2-2; TRBD2 is a possible D gene (6 bases). The CDR3 is made up of 14 amino acids. V gave up 8 bases and J gave up 0 bases, with 10 bases separating them. CDR1 SGHNT and CDR2 YENEEA come from the germline V gene. The CDR3 nucleotides read TGTGCCAGCGCGGCGGGGTCGAACACCGGGGAGCTGTTTTTT. It specifies CASAAGSNTGELFF.

This chain links TRBV15 with TRBJ2-1, with D possibly being TRBD1 (7 bases). Trimming shortened V by 0 bases and J by 7 bases, and 13 bases separated the two germline ends. This CDR3 contains 15 residues. Germline V CDR1 and CDR2: LNHNV, YYDKDF (reference sequence). The CDR3 spells CATSRDPAGGNEQFF. The CDR3 nucleotides are TGTGCCACCAGCAGAGATCCGGCAGGGGGGAATGAGCAGTTCTTC. The full variable domain, its missing parts supplied by reference TRBV15 and TRBJ2-1, is DAMVIQNPRYQVTQFGKPVTLSCSQTLNHNVMYWYQQKSSQAPKLLFHYYDKDFNNEADTPDNFQSRRPNTSFCFLDIRSPGLGDTAMYLCATSRDPAGGNEQFFGPGTRLTVL.

This rearrangement joins TRBV30 to TRBJ2-2; 7 positions match TRBD1. Germline V lookup: CDR1 GTSNPN, CDR2 SVGIG (reference sequence). Trimming took 4 bases from V and 6 from J; bases not matched to a gene: 5. This CDR3 has 13 residues. The CDR3 coding sequence is TGTGCCTGGACCGACAGGGCAGCCGGGGAGCTGTTTTTT. It translates to CAWTDRAAGELFF.

This clone was counted a few times. This chain links TRBV5-6 with TRBJ2-1, with D perhaps matching TRBD2 (5 bases). The germline V gene encodes CDR1 SGHDT and CDR2 YYEEEE. CDR3 length equals 11 residues. Trimming removed 2 bases at V and 10 bases at J, with 7 bases between. CDR3 sequence reads: CASSFGVEQFF. The DNA of the CDR3 is TGTGCCAGCAGCTTCGGGGTAGAGCAGTTCTTC.

The chain has TRBV30 and TRBJ1-2, with 8 bases aligning to TRBD1. The CDR3 is made up of 12 amino acids. Germline CDR1 reads GTSNPN; CDR2 reads SVGIG (reference sequence). V shed 8 bases and J 8 bases; nucleotides not matched to a gene: 10. In DNA, the CDR3 is TGTGCCCAGACGCAGGGGGCGCGCGGCTACACCTTC. Translating gives CAQTQGARGYTF.

CDR3 amino acids: CASSGTANNYGYTF. CDR3 DNA sequence: TGTGCCAGCAGCGGGACTGCTAATAACTATGGCTACACCTTC. The chain links TRBV6-1 to TRBJ1-2, with D possibly being TRBD1 (5 bases). V lost 6 bases and J lost 1, with 12 bases in between. The CDR3 is 14 amino acids. Germline values: CDR1 MNHNS, CDR2 SASEGT.

This rearrangement joins TRBV10-3 to TRBJ1-2, with a possible D match to TRBD1 (5 bases). Germline loops: CDR1 ENHRY, CDR2 SYGVKD. The CDR3 sequence is 13 residues long. The V gene lost 10 bases and the J gene lost 4 bases, with 16 bases spanning the gap. The DNA of the CDR3 is TGTGCCAGCTGGCCGGGGACTGCCTATGGCTACACCTTC. Translating gives CASWPGTAYGYTF.

The CDR3 nucleotides are TGTGCCAGCACGGTACAGCAAAATTCACCCCTCCACTTT. Protein: CASTVQQNSPLHF. This chain links TRBV6-1 with TRBJ1-6; no reliable D call. The CDR3 runs 13 residues. Trimming took 7 bases from V and 7 from J, leaving 11 bases between them. From germline, CDR1 is MNHNS and CDR2 SASEGT.

The chain is built from TRBV19 and TRBJ2-3; TRBD2 matches 12 bases. Unmatched junction bases numbered 3, after V lost 3 bases and J lost 2 bases. There are 16 residues in the CDR3. CDR1 and CDR2 (germline): LNHDA, SQIVND (reference sequence). CDR3 amino acids: CASSILAGGITDTQYF. In DNA, the CDR3 is TGTGCCAGTAGTATCCTAGCGGGGGGGATCACAGATACGCAGTATTTT.

The CDR3 DNA follows: TGTGCCAGCAGTTACTCGGCGGGCTCTGGAAACACCATATATTTT. This gives the protein CASSYSAGSGNTIYF. The chain couples TRBV6-5 to TRBJ1-3; no definite D call. Per the germline V gene, CDR1 is MNHEY and CDR2 is SVGAGI. V lost 0 bases and J lost 0, with 6 bases in between. This CDR3 is 15 amino acids long.

The chain joins TRBV6-5 to TRBJ2-4; TRBD2 might be the D (6 bases). CDR1 and CDR2 from the germline V gene are MNHEY and SVGAGI. This CDR3 contains 15 residues. Trimming took off 0 bases at V and 12 bases at J, with 18 bases between the two ends. The CDR3 DNA sequence: TGTGCCAGCAGTTACTCGCGGGACCCTCTTTCGCGTCAGTACTTC. This encodes CASSYSRDPLSRQYF.

This clone was counted a few times. The chain employs TRBV6-8 and TRBJ1-2; D unclear. This CDR3 contains 13 residues. V gave up 0 bases and J gave up 6 bases, with 8 bases separating them. Germline-derived CDR1 and CDR2 are MNHGY and SAAAGT. The CDR3 region has the DNA TGTGCCAGCAGTTACTCGACTGAGAATGGCTACACCTTC. It is translated as CASSYSTENGYTF.

J is TRBJ1-4 and V is TRBV6-1, with TRBD1 matching over 10 bases. CDR3 length: 14 amino acids. Germline V gene sequence: CDR1 MNHNS, CDR2 SASEGT. The J segment lost 8 bases and the V segment lost 5 bases, leaving 5 bases of the junction unmatched. This chain's CDR3 is CASSRDRGSEKLFF. CDR3 sequence (DNA): TGTGCCAGCAGTAGGGACAGGGGATCCGAAAAACTGTTTTTT.

The J gene is TRBJ1-4, the V gene TRBV4-2; 8 bases align to TRBD1. The CDR3 spans 15 residues. Unmatched junction bases numbered 10, after V lost 8 bases and J lost 5 bases. From germline, CDR1 is LGHNA and CDR2 YNFKEQ. CDR3: CASGKTGTGNEKLFF. The CDR3 DNA reads as TGTGCCAGCGGAAAAACCGGGACAGGAAATGAAAAACTGTTTTTT.